This T cell receptor beta chain comes out of a study of cytomegalovirus exposure and HLA in healthy donors. Study-level results: Evidence from a later analysis indicated that most CMV-associated TCR beta chains looked HLA-restricted. Later analysis identified several of the most significant clusters that appeared linked to common viral pathogens. Exclusion as indistinguishable affected some V segments, including TRBV6-2 and TRBV6-3.

CDR1 and CDR2 (germline): SGHRS, YFSETQ. This CDR3 is built from 15 residues. The V end lost 4 bases, the J end lost 0 bases, and 10 bases lay between the germline ends. The table lists this clone with a count of one. Its specificity is not known. PCR used 60 Vbeta primers and 13 Jbeta primers. Sequenced by immunoSEQ multiplex PCR; TCRdb stores in-frame clones only, minus some. The sample yields about 100,000 clones, around three quarters seen once. The receptor comes from a young man in good health and CMV-seronegative. Sequencing was performed on PBMCs. V usage is TRBV5-1 and J usage is TRBJ2-2, with D perhaps TRBD1 (6 bases). DNA for the CDR3: TGCGCCAGCAGCAACCGGGACACGAACACCGGGGAGCTGTTTTTT. It codes for CASSNRDTNTGELFF.